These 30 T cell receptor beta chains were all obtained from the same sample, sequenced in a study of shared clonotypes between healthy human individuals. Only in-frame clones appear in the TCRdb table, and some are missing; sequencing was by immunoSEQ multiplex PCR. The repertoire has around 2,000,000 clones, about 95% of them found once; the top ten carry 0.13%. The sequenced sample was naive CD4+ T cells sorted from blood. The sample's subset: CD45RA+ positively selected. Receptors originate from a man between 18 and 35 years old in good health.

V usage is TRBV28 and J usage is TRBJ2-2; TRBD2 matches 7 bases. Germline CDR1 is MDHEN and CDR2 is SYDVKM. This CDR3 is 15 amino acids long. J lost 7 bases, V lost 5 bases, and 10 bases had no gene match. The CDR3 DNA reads TGTGCCAGCAGTCAAAGCGGGGCGAAGATCGGGGAGCTGTTTTTT. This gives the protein CASSQSGAKIGELFF.

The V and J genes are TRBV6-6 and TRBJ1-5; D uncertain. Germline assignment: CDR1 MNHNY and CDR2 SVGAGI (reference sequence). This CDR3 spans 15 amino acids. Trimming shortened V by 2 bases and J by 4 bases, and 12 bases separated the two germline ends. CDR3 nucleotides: TGTGCCAGCAGTTACGTCGACGGAGGAAATCAGCCCCAGCATTTT. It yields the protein CASSYVDGGNQPQHF.

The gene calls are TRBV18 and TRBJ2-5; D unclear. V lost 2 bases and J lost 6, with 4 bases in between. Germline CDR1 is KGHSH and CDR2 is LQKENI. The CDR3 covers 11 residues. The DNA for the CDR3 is TGTGCCAGCTCACCAGAACAGACCCAGTACTTC. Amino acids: CASSPEQTQYF.

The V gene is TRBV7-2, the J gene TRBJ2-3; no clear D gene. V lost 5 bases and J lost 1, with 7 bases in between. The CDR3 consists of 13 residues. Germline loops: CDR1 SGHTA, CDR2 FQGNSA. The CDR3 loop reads CASSASRTDTQYF. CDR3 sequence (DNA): TGTGCCAGCAGCGCGAGCCGCACAGATACGCAGTATTTT.

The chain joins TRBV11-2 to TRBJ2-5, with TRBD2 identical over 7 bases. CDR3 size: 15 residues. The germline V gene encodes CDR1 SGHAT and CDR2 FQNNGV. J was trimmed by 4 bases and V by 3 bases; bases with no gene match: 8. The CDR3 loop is CASSFGLADGETQYF. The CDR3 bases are TGTGCCAGCAGCTTCGGGCTAGCGGACGGAGAGACCCAGTACTTC.

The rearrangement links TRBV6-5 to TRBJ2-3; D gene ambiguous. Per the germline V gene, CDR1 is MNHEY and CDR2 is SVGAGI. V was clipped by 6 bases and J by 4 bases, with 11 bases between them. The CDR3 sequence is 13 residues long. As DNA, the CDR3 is TGTGCCAGCAGGACGGTATTGTCAGATACGCAGTATTTT. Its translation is CASRTVLSDTQYF.

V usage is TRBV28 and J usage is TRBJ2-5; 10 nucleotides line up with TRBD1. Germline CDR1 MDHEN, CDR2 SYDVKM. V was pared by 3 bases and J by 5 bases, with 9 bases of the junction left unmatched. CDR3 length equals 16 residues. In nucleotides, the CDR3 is TGTGCCAGCAGTTTGTTTCGGGACAGGGGTTATGAGACCCAGTACTTC. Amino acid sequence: CASSLFRDRGYETQYF.

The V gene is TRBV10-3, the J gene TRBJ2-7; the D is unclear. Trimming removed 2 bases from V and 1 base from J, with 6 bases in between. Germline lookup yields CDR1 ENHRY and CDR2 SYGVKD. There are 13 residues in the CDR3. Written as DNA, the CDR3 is TGTGCCATCAGTGAGAACAGTTCCTACGAGCAGTACTTC. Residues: CAISENSSYEQYF.

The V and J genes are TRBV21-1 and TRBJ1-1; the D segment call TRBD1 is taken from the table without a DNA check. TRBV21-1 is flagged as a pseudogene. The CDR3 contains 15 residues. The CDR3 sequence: CASSKDGHPNTEAFF. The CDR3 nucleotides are TGTGCCAGCAGCAAAGACGGACATCCTAACACTGAAGCTTTCTTT.

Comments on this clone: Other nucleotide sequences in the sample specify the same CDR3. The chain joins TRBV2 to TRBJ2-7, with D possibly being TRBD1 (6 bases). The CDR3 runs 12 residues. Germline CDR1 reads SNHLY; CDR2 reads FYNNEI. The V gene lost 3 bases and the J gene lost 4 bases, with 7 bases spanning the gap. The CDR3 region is CASSDQGYEQYF. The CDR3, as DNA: TGTGCCAGCAGTGATCAGGGGTACGAGCAGTACTTC.

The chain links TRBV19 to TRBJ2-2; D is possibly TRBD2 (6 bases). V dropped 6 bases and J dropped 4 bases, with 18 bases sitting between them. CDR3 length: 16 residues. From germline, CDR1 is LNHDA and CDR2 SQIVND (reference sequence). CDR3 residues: CASRSTGTRSTGELFF. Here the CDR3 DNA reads TGTGCCAGTAGGAGCACCGGGACTCGGTCCACCGGGGAGCTGTTTTTT.

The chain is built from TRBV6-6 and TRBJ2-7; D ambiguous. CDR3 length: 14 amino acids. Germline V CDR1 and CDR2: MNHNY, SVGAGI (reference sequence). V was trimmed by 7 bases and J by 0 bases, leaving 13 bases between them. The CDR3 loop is CASKNEASSYEQYF. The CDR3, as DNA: TGTGCCAGCAAAAACGAGGCCTCCTCCTACGAGCAGTACTTC.

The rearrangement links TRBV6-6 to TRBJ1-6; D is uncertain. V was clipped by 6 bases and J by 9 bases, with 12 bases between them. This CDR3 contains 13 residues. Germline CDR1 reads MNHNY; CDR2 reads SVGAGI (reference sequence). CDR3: CASSRQDVSPLHF. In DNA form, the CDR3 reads TGTGCCAGCAGCCGTCAGGATGTTTCACCCCTCCACTTT.

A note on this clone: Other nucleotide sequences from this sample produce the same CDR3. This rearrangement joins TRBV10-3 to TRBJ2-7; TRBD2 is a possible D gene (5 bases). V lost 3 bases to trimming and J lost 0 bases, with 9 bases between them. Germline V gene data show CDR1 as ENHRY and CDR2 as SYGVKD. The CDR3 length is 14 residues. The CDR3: CAISELGSSYEQYF. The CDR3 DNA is TGTGCCATCAGTGAACTAGGGTCCTCCTACGAGCAGTACTTC.

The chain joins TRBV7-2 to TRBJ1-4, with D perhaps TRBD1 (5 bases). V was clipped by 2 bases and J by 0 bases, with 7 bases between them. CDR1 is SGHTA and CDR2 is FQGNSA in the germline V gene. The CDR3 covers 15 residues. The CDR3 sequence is CASSLRQSTNEKLFF. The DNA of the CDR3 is TGTGCCAGCAGCTTACGACAGTCAACTAATGAAAAACTGTTTTTT.

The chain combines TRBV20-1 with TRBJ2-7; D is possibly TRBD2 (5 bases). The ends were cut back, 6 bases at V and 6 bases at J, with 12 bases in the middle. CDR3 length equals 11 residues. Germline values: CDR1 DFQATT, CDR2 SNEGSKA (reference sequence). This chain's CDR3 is CSALGELEQYF. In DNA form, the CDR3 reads TGCAGTGCCCTTGGGGAGCTCGAGCAGTACTTC.

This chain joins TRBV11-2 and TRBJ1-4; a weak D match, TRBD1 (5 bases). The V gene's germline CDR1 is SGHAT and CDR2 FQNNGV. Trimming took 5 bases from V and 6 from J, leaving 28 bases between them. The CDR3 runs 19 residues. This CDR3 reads CASSRGAGRGDTADEKLFF. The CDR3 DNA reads TGTGCCAGCAGCCGAGGGGCGGGACGGGGGGATACGGCGGATGAAAAACTGTTTTTT.

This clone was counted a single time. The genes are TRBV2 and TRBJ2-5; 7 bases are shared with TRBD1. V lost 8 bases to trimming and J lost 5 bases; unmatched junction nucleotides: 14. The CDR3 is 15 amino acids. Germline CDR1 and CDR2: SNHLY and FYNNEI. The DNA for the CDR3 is TGTGCCAGCGGGGGACAGCCCACTACTATCGAGACCCAGTACTTC. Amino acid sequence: CASGGQPTTIETQYF.

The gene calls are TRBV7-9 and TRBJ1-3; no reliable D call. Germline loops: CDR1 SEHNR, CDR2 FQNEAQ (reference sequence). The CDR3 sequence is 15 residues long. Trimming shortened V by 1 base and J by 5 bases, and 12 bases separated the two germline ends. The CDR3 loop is CASSLEVGMRNTIYF. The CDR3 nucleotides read TGTGCCAGCAGCTTAGAGGTGGGGATGAGAAACACCATATATTTT. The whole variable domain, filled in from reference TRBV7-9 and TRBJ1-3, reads DTGVSQNPRHKITKRGQNVTFRCDPISEHNRLYWYRQTLGQGPEFLTYFQNEAQLEKSRLLSDRFSAERPKGSFSTLEIQRTEQGDSAMYLCASSLEVGMRNTIYFGEGSWLTVV.

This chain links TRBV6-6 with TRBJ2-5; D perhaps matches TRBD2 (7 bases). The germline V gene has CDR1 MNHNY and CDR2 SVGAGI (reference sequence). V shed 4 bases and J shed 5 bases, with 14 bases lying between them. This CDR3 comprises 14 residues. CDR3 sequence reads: CASSSGGLGETQYF. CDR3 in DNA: TGTGCCAGCAGTTCCGGGGGGCTGGGGGAGACCCAGTACTTC.

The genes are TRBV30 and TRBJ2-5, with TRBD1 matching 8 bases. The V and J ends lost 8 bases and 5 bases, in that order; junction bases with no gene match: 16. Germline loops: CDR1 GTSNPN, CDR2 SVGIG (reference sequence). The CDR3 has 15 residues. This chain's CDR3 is CATSWAGGKRETQYF. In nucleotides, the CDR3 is TGTGCCACCAGCTGGGCAGGGGGCAAGAGGGAGACCCAGTACTTC. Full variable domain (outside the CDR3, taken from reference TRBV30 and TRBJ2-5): SQTIHQWPATLVQPVGSPLSLECTVEGTSNPNLYWYRQAAGRGLQLLFYSVGIGQISSEVPQNLSASRPQDRQFILSSKKLLLSDSGFYLCATSWAGGKRETQYFGPGTRLLVL.

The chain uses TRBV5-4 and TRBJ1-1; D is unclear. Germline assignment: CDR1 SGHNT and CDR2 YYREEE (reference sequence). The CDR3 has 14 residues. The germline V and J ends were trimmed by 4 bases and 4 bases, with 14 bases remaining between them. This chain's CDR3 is CASSAEKAGTEAFF. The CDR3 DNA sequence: TGTGCCAGCAGCGCAGAAAAAGCGGGCACTGAAGCTTTCTTT.

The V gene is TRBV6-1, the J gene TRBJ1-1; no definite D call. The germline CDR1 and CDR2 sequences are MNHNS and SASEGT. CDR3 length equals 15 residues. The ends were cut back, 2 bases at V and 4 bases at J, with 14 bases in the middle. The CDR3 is CASSEPRVIGTEAFF. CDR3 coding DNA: TGTGCCAGCAGTGAACCTCGGGTAATCGGCACTGAAGCTTTCTTT.

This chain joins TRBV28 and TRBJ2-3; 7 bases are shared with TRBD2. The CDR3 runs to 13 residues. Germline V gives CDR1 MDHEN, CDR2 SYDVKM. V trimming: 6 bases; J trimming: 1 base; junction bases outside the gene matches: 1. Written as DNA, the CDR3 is TGTGCCAGCAGAAGCGGGGGCACAGATACGCAGTATTTT. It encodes CASRSGGTDTQYF.

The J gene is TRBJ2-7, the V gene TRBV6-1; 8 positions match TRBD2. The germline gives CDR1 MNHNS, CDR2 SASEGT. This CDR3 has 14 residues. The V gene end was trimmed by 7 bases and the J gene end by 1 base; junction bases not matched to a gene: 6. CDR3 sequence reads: CASKRTSGSYEQYF. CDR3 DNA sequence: TGTGCCAGCAAGCGAACTAGCGGATCCTACGAGCAGTACTTC.

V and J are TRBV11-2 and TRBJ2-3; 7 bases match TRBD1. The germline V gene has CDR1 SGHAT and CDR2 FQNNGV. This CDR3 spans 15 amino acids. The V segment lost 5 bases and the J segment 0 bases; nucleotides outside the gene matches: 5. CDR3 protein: CASSQGQSSTDTQYF. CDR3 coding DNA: TGTGCCAGCAGCCAGGGACAGTCTAGCACAGATACGCAGTATTTT.

DNA of the CDR3: TGTGCCATCAGTGAGCTGGCAGGGGGCGTGAACACTGAAGCTTTCTTT. Translated, it gives CAISELAGGVNTEAFF. This rearrangement joins TRBV10-3 to TRBJ1-1; 8 bases are shared with TRBD1. Unmatched junction bases numbered 5, after V lost 2 bases and J lost 0 bases. Germline V gene lookup returns CDR1 ENHRY and CDR2 SYGVKD. This CDR3 spans 16 amino acids.

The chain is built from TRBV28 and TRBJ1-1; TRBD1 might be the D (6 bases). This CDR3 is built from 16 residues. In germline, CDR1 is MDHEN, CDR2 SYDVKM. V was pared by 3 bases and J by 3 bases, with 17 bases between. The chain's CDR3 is CASSLGPGAGYTEAFF. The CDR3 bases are TGTGCCAGCAGTTTGGGTCCGGGGGCAGGGTACACTGAAGCTTTCTTT.

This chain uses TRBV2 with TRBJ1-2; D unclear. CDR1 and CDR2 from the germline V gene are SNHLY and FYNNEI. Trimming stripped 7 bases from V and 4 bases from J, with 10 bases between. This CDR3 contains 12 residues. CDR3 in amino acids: CASIPEGYGYTF. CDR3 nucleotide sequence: TGTGCCAGCATACCGGAGGGCTATGGCTACACCTTC.

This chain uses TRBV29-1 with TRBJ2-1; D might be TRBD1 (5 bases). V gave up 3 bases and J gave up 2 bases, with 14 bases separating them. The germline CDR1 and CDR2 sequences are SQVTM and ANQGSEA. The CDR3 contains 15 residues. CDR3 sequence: CSVDGIGETYNEQFF. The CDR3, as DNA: TGCAGCGTTGACGGTATAGGGGAAACCTACAATGAGCAGTTCTTC.